This T cell receptor beta chain was sequenced during a study of monozygotic twins with cystic fibrosis. The CDR3 extends over 11 amino acids. Per the germline V gene, CDR1 is SQVTM and CDR2 is ANQGSEA. The V and J ends lost 3 bases and 1 base respectively, with 3 bases between them. Sequencing was performed with immunoSEQ multiplex PCR; in TCRdb, only in-frame clones are kept and a portion is missing. The repertoire holds around 30,000 clones, with 92% as singletons. This clone has more than one count but fewer than ten. Specimen: blood. This clonotype was sampled from a girl aged 2 to 10 with cystic fibrosis. The chain couples TRBV29-1 to TRBJ1-1; D is ambiguous. CDR3 amino acids: CSVEENTEAFF. The CDR3 region has the DNA TGCAGCGTTGAGGAGAACACTGAAGCTTTCTTT.